The 5 T cell receptor beta chains below were found in one sample sequenced in a study of T cell repertoires in cytomegalovirus infection. A single record per CDR3 protein comes from TCRdb applying MiXCR to the reads. The sample has under 200,000 distinct CDR3 sequences; approximately 9.6% are singletons. The sequencing sample was made of PBMCs. These receptors all come from a human donor in good health (CMV status not recorded). Some clones in this sample may be carry-over from other donors' samples.

The chain couples TRBV19 to TRBJ2-5; TRBD2 matches 10 bases. The V segment lost 5 bases and the J segment 5 bases; nucleotides outside the gene matches: 11. The CDR3 is 16 amino acids. Per germline, CDR1 LNHDA and CDR2 SQIVND (reference sequence). As DNA, the CDR3 is TGTGCCAGTAGTCCGCGGCTAGCGGGAGCTTATGAGACCCAGTACTTC. Translation: CASSPRLAGAYETQYF. The entire variable domain, with the rest obtained from reference TRBV19 and TRBJ2-5, is as follows: DGGITQSPKYLFRKEGQNVTLSCEQNLNHDAMYWYRQDPGQGLRLIYYSQIVNDFQKGDIAEGYSVSREKKESFPLTVTSAQKNPTAFYLCASSPRLAGAYETQYFGPGTRLLVL.

The chain is built from TRBV19 and TRBJ2-7; D could derive from TRBD1 or TRBD2 (5 bases each). Trimming removed 0 bases at V and 0 bases at J, with 15 bases between. The CDR3 is 17 amino acids. Germline lookup yields CDR1 LNHDA and CDR2 SQIVND (reference sequence). DNA for the CDR3: TGTGCCAGTAGTATAGACTTCCCCTCCGGGACCTCCTACGAGCAGTACTTC. Translation gives CASSIDFPSGTSYEQYF.

The chain combines TRBV14 with TRBJ1-2; the D gene is possibly TRBD1 (5 bases). Germline lookup yields CDR1 SGHDN and CDR2 FVKESK. CDR3 size: 13 residues. V was pared by 1 base and J by 8 bases, with 11 bases between. The CDR3 DNA follows: TGTGCCAGCAGCCAAGTGACAGCGGGGGGCTACACCTTC. Translated, it gives CASSQVTAGGYTF.

This clonotype has a count of ten or more. The chain carries TRBV4-1 and TRBJ1-2; D might be TRBD1 (5 bases). Germline V gene lookup returns CDR1 MGHRA and CDR2 YSYEKL. V shed 3 bases and J shed 5 bases, with 19 bases lying between them. CDR3 size: 16 residues. CDR3 nucleotide sequence: TGCGCCAGCAGCCACTCCATTGGGCAGGGACGGTATGGCTACACCTTC. Encoded protein: CASSHSIGQGRYGYTF.

This clonotype was seen a few times. This chain connects TRBV2 to TRBJ2-5, with unresolved D. The CDR3 is made up of 11 amino acids. V was shortened by 9 bases and J by 2 bases, with 7 bases between the two germline ends. Germline V lookup: CDR1 SNHLY, CDR2 FYNNEI. DNA of the CDR3: TGTGCCAGTCATAGACAAGAGACCCAGTACTTC. This codes for CASHRQETQYF.